This T cell receptor beta chain was identified in a study of PD-1 blockade in classical Hodgkin lymphoma. General study findings and limits: The repertoire differences lack a defined cause, possibly disease activity or prior therapy. Newly diagnosed patients reportedly trailed healthy donors in baseline TCR diversity.

CDR3 length: 13 amino acids. Germline-derived CDR1 and CDR2 are GTSNPN and SVGIG (reference sequence). V lost 0 bases to trimming and J lost 5 bases, with 10 bases between them. TCRdb keeps only in-frame clones here, not all; method: immunoSEQ multiplex PCR. The sample holds 60,000 to 65,000 clones, approximately 89% seen once. About this clone itself: What it binds is unknown.

Each and every patient relapsed after autologous stem cell transplantation, and patients got differing brentuximab vedotin exposure. The chain links TRBV30 to TRBJ1-1, with D possibly being TRBD1 (6 bases). This receptor was identified in a human donor with classical Hodgkin lymphoma. The source material was peripheral blood mononuclear cells (PBMCs), sampled at baseline. This chain's CDR3 is CAWSVGGATEAFF. For the CDR3, the DNA is TGTGCCTGGAGTGTAGGGGGGGCTACTGAAGCTTTCTTT. Full variable domain (missing parts from reference TRBV30 and TRBJ1-1): SQTIHQWPATLVQPVGSPLSLECTVEGTSNPNLYWYRQAAGRGLQLLFYSVGIGQISSEVPQNLSASRPQDRQFILSSKKLLLSDSGFYLCAWSVGGATEAFFGQGTRLTVV.